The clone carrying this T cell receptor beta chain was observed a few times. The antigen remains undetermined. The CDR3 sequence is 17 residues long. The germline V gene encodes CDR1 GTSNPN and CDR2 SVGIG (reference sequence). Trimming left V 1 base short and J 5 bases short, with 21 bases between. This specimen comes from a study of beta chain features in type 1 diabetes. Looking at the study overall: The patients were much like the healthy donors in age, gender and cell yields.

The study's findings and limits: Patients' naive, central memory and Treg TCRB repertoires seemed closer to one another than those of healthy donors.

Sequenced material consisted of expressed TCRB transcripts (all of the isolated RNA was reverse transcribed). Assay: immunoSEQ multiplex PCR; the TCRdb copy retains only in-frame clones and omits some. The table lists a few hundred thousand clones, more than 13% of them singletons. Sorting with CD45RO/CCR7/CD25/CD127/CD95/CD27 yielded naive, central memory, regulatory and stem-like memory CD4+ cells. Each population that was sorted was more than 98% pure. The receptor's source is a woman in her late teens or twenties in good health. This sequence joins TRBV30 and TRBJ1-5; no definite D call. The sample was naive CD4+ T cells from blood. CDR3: CAWSGLQDGGSYQPQHF. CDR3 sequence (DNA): TGTGCCTGGAGTGGGCTCCAGGACGGAGGCAGTTATCAGCCCCAGCATTTT.